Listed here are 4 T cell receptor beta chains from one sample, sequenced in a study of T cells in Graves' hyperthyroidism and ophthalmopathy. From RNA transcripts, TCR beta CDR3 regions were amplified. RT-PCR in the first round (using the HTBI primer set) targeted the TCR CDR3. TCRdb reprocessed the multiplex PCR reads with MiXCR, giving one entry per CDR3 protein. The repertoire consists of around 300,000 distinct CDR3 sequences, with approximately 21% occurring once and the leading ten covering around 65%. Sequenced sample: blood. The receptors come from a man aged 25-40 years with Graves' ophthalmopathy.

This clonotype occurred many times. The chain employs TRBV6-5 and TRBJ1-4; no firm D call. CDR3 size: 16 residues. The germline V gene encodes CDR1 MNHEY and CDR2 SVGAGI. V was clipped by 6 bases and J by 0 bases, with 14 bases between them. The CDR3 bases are TGTGCCAGCAGGAACCCCCTCGCCGCAACTAATGAAAAACTGTTTTTT. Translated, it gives CASRNPLAATNEKLFF.

The CDR3 protein is CASSSGITNNEQFF. CDR3 bases: TGTGCCAGCAGTTCCGGGATTACAAACAATGAGCAGTTCTTC. The chain links TRBV7-3 to TRBJ2-1; perhaps TRBD2 as D (5 bases). This CDR3 has 14 residues. Germline assignment: CDR1 SGHTA and CDR2 FQGTGA. Trimming cost V 6 bases and J 5 bases, with 14 bases left between them.

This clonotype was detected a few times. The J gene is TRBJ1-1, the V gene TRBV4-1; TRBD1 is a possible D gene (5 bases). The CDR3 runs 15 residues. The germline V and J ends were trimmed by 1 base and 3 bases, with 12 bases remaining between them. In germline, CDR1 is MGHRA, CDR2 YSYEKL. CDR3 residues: CASSQGGTGYTEAFF. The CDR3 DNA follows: TGCGCCAGCAGCCAAGGGGGGACGGGGTACACTGAAGCTTTCTTT.

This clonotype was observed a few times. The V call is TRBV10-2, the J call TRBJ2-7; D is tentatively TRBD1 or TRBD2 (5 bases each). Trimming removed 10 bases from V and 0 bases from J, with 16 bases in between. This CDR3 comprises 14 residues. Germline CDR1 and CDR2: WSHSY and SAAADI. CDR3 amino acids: CAIPGTVSSYEQYF. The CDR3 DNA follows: TGCGCCATCCCCGGGACGGTAAGCTCCTACGAGCAGTACTTC.